Presented here are 5 T cell receptor beta chains from one specimen sequenced in a study of blood T cell repertoires in COVID-19. The data were produced by immunoSEQ multiplex PCR, yet TCRdb's version contains in-frame clones alone and is incomplete. Seen here are fewer than 400,000 clones, approximately 88% observed once, and the top ten hold roughly 5.2%. The sample comprised PBMCs or T cells enriched from blood (not recorded which). The receptors originated from a man in his sixties who had recovered from COVID-19.

The gene calls are TRBV3-1 (or the pseudogene TRBV3-2) and TRBJ2-3; a possible D gene is TRBD1 (6 bases). Germline CDR1 is LGHDT and CDR2 is YNNKEL (reference sequence). The ends were cut back, 6 bases at V and 4 bases at J, with 17 bases in the middle. The CDR3 has 15 amino acids. The CDR3 loop is CASRRTVRRADTQYF. In DNA, the CDR3 is TGTGCCAGCAGGAGGACAGTCCGGCGAGCAGATACGCAGTATTTT.

This clone was observed a handful of times. Other DNA variants within this sample encode the same CDR3. The chain couples TRBV7-2 to TRBJ2-5; 9 bases align to TRBD2. There are 14 residues in the CDR3. The V gene end was trimmed by 3 bases and the J gene end by 5 bases; junction bases not matched to a gene: 4. CDR1 is SGHTA and CDR2 is FQGNSA in the germline V gene. CDR3 sequence reads: CASSFAGGGETQYF. The CDR3 region has the DNA TGTGCCAGCAGCTTTGCGGGAGGGGGGGAGACCCAGTACTTC.

This sequence joins TRBV5-1 and TRBJ2-7; TRBD2 agrees at 8 bases. The V gene's germline CDR1 is SGHRS and CDR2 YFSETQ. Trimming took 1 base from V and 2 from J; bases not matched to a gene: 8. CDR3 size: 16 residues. DNA of the CDR3: TGCGCCAGCAGCTTGACAGGTGGGACTAGTACCTACGAGCAGTACTTC. Amino acid sequence: CASSLTGGTSTYEQYF. Drawing the rest from reference TRBV5-1 and TRBJ2-7, the complete variable domain is KAGVTQTPRYLIKTRGQQVTLSCSPISGHRSVSWYQQTPGQGLQFLFEYFSETQRNKGNFPGRFSGRQFSNSRSEMNVSTLELGDSALYLCASSLTGGTSTYEQYFGPGTRLTVT.

The chain is built from TRBV5-6 and TRBJ2-1; D perhaps matches TRBD2 (5 bases). The V gene's germline CDR1 is SGHDT and CDR2 YYEEEE. The ends were cut back, 4 bases at V and 2 bases at J, with 10 bases in the middle. The CDR3 has 14 residues. The CDR3 loop reads CASSMTLAYNEQFF. The CDR3 coding sequence is TGTGCCAGCAGCATGACACTAGCCTACAATGAGCAGTTCTTC.

This chain connects TRBV7-3 to TRBJ2-7, with TRBD2 identical over 13 bases. Trimming cost V 5 bases and J 4 bases; bases outside gene matches: 5. The length of the CDR3 is 15 residues. Germline V gene data show CDR1 as SGHTA and CDR2 as FQGTGA. The CDR3 coding sequence is TGTGCCAGCAGCCTCGGACTAGCGGGAGTGTACGAGCAGTACTTC. Its protein product is CASSLGLAGVYEQYF.